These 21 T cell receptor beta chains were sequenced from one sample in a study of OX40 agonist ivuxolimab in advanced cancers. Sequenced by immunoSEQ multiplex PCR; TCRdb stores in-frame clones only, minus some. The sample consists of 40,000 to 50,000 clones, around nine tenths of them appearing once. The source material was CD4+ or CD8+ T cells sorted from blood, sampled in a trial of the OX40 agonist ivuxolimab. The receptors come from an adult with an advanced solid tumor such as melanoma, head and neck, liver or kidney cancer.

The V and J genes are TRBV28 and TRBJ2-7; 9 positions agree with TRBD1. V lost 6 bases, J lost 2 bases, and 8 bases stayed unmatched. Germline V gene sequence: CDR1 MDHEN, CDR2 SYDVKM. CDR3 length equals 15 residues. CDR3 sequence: CASRPPGQGTYEQYF. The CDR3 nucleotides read TGTGCCAGCAGACCACCGGGACAGGGAACCTACGAGCAGTACTTC.

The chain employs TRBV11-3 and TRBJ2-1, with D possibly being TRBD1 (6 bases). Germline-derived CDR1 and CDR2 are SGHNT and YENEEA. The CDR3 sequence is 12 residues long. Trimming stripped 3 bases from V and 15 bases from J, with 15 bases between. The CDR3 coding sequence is TGTGCCAGCAGCTTTGGCCCAGACAGGCGGTTCTTC. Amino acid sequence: CASSFGPDRRFF.

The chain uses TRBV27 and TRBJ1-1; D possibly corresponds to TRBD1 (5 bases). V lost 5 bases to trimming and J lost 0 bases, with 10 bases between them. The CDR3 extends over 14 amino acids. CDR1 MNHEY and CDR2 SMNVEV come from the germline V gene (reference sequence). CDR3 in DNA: TGTGCCAGCAGTGCGACAGCGTTGAACACTGAAGCTTTCTTT. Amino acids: CASSATALNTEAFF.

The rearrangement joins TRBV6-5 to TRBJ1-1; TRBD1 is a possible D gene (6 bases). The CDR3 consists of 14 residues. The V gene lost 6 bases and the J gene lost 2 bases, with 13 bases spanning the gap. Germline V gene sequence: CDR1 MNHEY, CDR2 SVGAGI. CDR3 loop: CASSLTGDNTEAFF. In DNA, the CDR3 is TGTGCCAGCAGCCTGACAGGAGATAACACTGAAGCTTTCTTT.

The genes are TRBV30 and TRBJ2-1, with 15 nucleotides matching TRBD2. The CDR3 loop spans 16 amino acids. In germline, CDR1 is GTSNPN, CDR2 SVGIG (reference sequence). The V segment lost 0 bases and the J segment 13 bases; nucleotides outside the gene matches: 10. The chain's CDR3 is CAWSVSWTSGRAGQFF. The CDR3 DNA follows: TGTGCCTGGAGTGTAAGTTGGACTAGCGGGAGGGCCGGACAGTTCTTC.

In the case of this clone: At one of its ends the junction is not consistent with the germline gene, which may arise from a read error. The CDR3 DNA reads as TGTGCCAGCAGCCTGCTAACCTCGAACACTGGAGCTTTCTTT. It encodes CASSLLTSNTGAFF. The chain couples TRBV28 to TRBJ1-1; unclear D gene. The CDR3 runs to 14 residues. CDR1 is MDHEN, CDR2 SYDVKM, per germline.

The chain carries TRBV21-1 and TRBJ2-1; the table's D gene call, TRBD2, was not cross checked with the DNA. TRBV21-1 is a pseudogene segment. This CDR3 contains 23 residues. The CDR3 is CASKHKPTGVRTSGREGYNEQFF. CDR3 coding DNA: TGTGCCAGTAAACATAAACCGACAGGGGTAAGGACTAGCGGGAGAGAGGGCTACAATGAGCAGTTCTTC.

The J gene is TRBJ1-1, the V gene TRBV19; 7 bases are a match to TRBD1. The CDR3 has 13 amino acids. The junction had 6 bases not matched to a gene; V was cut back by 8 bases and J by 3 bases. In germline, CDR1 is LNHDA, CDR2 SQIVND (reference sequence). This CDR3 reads CASAGQSDTEAFF. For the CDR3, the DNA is TGTGCCAGTGCGGGACAGTCGGACACTGAAGCTTTCTTT.

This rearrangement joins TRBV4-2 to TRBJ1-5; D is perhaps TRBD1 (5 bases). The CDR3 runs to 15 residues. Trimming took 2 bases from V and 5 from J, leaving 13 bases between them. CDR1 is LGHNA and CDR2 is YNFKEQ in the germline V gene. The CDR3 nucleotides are TGTGCCAGCAGCCAAAAAGTGGGGGGAGATCAGCCCCAGCATTTT. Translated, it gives CASSQKVGGDQPQHF.

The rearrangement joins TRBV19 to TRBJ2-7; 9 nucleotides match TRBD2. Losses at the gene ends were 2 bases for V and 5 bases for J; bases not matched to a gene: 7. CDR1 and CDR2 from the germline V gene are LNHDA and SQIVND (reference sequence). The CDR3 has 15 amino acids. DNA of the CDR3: TGTGCCAGTAGTATATCAGTAGCGGGAGCAGACGAGCAGTACTTC. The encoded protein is CASSISVAGADEQYF.

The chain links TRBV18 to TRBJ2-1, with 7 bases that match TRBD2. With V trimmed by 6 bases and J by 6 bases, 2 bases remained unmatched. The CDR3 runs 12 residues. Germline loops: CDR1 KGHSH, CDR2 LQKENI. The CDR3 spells CASSPSGNEQFF. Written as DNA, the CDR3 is TGTGCCAGCTCGCCTAGCGGCAATGAGCAGTTCTTC.

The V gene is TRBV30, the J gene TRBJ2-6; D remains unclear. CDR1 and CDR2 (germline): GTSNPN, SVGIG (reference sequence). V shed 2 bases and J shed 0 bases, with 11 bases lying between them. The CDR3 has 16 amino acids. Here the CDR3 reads CAWSPPHRSGANVLTF. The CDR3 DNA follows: TGTGCCTGGAGTCCCCCCCACCGCTCTGGGGCCAACGTCCTGACTTTC. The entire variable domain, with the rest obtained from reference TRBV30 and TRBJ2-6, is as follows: SQTIHQWPATLVQPVGSPLSLECTVEGTSNPNLYWYRQAAGRGLQLLFYSVGIGQISSEVPQNLSASRPQDRQFILSSKKLLLSDSGFYLCAWSPPHRSGANVLTFGAGSRLTVL.

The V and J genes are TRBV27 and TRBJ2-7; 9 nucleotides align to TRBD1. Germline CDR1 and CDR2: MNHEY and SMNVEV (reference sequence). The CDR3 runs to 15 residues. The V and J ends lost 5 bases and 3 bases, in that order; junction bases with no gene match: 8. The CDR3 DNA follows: TGTGCCAGCAGTCGCCACACAGGGGGCAACTACGAGCAGTACTTC. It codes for CASSRHTGGNYEQYF.

The CDR3 reads CASSSTGITEAFF. CDR3 sequence (DNA): TGTGCCAGCAGCTCTACAGGGATCACTGAAGCTTTCTTT. J is TRBJ1-1 and V is TRBV7-2; D possibly corresponds to TRBD1 (6 bases). Germline V gene sequence: CDR1 SGHTA, CDR2 FQGNSA. V shed 4 bases and J shed 4 bases, with 10 bases lying between them. The CDR3 runs to 13 residues. Complete variable domain (other parts from reference TRBV7-2 and TRBJ1-1): GAGVSQSPSNKVTEKGKDVELRCDPISGHTALYWYRQSLGQGLEFLIYFQGNSAPDKSGLPSDRFSAERTGGSVSTLTIQRTQQEDSAVYLCASSSTGITEAFFGQGTRLTVV.

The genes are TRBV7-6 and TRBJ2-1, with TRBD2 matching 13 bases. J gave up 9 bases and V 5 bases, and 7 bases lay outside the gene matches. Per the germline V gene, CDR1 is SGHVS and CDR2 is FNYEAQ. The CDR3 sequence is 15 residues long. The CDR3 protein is CASSLGLAGVSEQFF. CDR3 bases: TGTGCCAGCAGCCTAGGACTAGCGGGAGTAAGTGAGCAGTTCTTC.

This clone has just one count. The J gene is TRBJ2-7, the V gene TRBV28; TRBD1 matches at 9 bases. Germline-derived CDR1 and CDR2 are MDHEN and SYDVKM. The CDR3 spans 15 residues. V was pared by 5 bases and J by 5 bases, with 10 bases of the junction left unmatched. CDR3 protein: CASSKGQGAIHEQYF. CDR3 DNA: TGTGCCAGCAGTAAGGGACAGGGTGCAATCCACGAGCAGTACTTC.

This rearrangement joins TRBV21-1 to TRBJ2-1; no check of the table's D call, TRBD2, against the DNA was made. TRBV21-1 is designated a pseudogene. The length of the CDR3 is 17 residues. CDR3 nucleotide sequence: TGTGCCAGCAGAGGGACTAGCGGGAGAGTTCAGAGGAAGGAGCAGTTCTTC. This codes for CASRGTSGRVQRKEQFF.

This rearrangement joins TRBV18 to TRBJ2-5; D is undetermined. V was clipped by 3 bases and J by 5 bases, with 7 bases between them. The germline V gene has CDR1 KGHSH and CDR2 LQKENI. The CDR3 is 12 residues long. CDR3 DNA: TGTGCCAGCTCACCCGATTACGAGACCCAGTACTTC. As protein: CASSPDYETQYF.

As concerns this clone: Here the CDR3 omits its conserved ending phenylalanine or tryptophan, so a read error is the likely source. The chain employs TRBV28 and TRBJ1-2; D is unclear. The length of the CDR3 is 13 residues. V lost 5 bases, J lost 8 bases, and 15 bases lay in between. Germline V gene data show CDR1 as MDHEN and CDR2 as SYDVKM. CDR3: CASSPVRARGYTL. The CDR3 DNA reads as TGTGCCAGCAGTCCCGTCCGGGCCCGGGGCTACACCCTC.

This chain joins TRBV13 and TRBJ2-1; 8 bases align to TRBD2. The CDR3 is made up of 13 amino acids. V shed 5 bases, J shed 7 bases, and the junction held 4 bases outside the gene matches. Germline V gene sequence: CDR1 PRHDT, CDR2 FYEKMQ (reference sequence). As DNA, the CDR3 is TGTGCCAGCAGCGGCTCGGGGGGGAATGAGCAGTTCTTC. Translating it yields CASSGSGGNEQFF.

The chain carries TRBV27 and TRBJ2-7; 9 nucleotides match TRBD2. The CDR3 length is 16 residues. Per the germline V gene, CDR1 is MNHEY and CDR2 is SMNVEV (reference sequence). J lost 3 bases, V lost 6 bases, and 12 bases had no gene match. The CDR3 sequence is CASRLRAREGLYEQYF. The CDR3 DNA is TGTGCCAGCAGGTTAAGGGCGCGGGAGGGCCTCTACGAGCAGTACTTC.